This T cell receptor beta chain was profiled in a study of T cell clones after liver transplantation. Across the study: Pre-transplant mixed lymphocyte reactions yielded third-party-reactive TCRbeta sequences as comparators for graft-donor-reactive sequences.

TCRdb's table, derived via immunoSEQ multiplex PCR, lists solely in-frame clones and lacks some. The sample gives about 11,000 clones, 70% to 75% of which show up once; roughly 24% is in the top ten. This clone was observed a handful of times. V was trimmed by 6 bases and J by 2 bases, leaving 11 bases between them. The CDR3 is 14 residues long. Germline values: CDR1 WNHNN, CDR2 SYGVQD (reference sequence). The sequencing used CD4+ T cells from blood, collected approximately 30 months after liver transplant. This chain connects TRBV10-1 to TRBJ1-5; D remains unclear. This sequence was found in a human patient who received a liver transplant. A subset of T cells may come from the graft donor. This CDR3 reads CASSEGTGNQPQHF. In nucleotides, the CDR3 is TGCGCCAGCAGCGAGGGAACGGGCAATCAGCCCCAGCATTTT.